A selection of T cell receptor beta chains follows, all from one sample in a study of T cells in Graves' hyperthyroidism and ophthalmopathy. One entry per CDR3 protein results from TCRdb running MiXCR on the multiplex PCR reads. The sample shows under 400,000 distinct CDR3 sequences, approximately 22% of them seen only once. The specimen sequenced was blood. These receptors all come from a woman between 50 and 59 years old with Graves' hyperthyroidism. The CDR3 runs from the conserved cysteine through the conserved F or W. Each record gives: J gene, V gene, CDR3 protein.

j_gene: TRBJ1-4
v_gene: TRBV24-1
CDR3aa: CATSDGGRGTNEKLFF

j_gene: TRBJ1-1
v_gene: TRBV19
CDR3aa: CASSPGGPAPSNTEAFF

j_gene: TRBJ1-1
v_gene: TRBV28
CDR3aa: CASSLYSYEAFF

j_gene: TRBJ2-2
v_gene: TRBV30
CDR3aa: CASTGTQLTGELFF

j_gene: TRBJ1-1
v_gene: TRBV6-1
CDR3aa: CASREGRPEAFF

j_gene: TRBJ2-7
v_gene: TRBV18
CDR3aa: CASSKVAGGPSSYEQYF

j_gene: TRBJ1-2
v_gene: TRBV29-1
CDR3aa: CSVETRVGYTF

j_gene: TRBJ2-1
v_gene: TRBV3-1
CDR3aa: CASSQVSLAGTNNEQFF

j_gene: TRBJ2-1
v_gene: TRBV7-9
CDR3aa: CASSFSGSGYNEQFF

j_gene: TRBJ1-1
v_gene: TRBV4-1
CDR3aa: CASSQVGQGADTEAFF

j_gene: TRBJ2-1
v_gene: TRBV19
CDR3aa: CASSPGQEQFF

j_gene: TRBJ2-5
v_gene: TRBV20-1
CDR3aa: CSARGQGRRNRETQYF

j_gene: TRBJ1-1
v_gene: TRBV2
CDR3aa: CASLLNTEAFF

j_gene: TRBJ1-4
v_gene: TRBV11-2
CDR3aa: CASSWRGFGEKLFF

j_gene: TRBJ1-6
v_gene: TRBV7-8
CDR3aa: CASSLDRFPYNSPLHF

j_gene: TRBJ2-2
v_gene: TRBV20-1
CDR3aa: CSARRTGGTGELFF

j_gene: TRBJ1-1
v_gene: TRBV20-1
CDR3aa: CSARFGDSTEAFF

j_gene: TRBJ2-3
v_gene: TRBV2
CDR3aa: CASSPGQESWTDTQYF

j_gene: TRBJ2-1
v_gene: TRBV5-1
CDR3aa: CASSERLAGLGEQFF

j_gene: TRBJ2-3
v_gene: TRBV2
CDR3aa: CASQVNRGTVDTQYF

j_gene: TRBJ1-1
v_gene: TRBV28
CDR3aa: CASSYPGQPNTEAFF

j_gene: TRBJ1-2
v_gene: TRBV20-1
CDR3aa: CSADAGTYYGYTF

j_gene: TRBJ2-5
v_gene: TRBV11-2
CDR3aa: CASSLGRSRETQYF

j_gene: TRBJ2-1
v_gene: TRBV24-1
CDR3aa: CATSGGVAGGTYNEQFF

j_gene: TRBJ2-7
v_gene: TRBV6-1
CDR3aa: CASSWAQGHEQYF

j_gene: TRBJ1-1
v_gene: TRBV14
CDR3aa: CASSRRGGAGEAFF

j_gene: TRBJ2-3
v_gene: TRBV9
CDR3aa: CASSVVGRGATDTQYF

j_gene: TRBJ1-2
v_gene: TRBV10-3
CDR3aa: CAISDEGQGMLYGYTF

j_gene: TRBJ2-1
v_gene: TRBV29-1
CDR3aa: CSVEAGRGTETYNEQFF

j_gene: TRBJ2-7
v_gene: TRBV11-3
CDR3aa: CASRRTSGSQSSYEQYF

j_gene: TRBJ1-2
v_gene: TRBV15
CDR3aa: CATSRGEVSYGYTF

j_gene: TRBJ2-7
v_gene: TRBV7-8
CDR3aa: CASSWTDGSYEQYF

j_gene: TRBJ1-2
v_gene: TRBV6-6
CDR3aa: CASSPTGSHGYTF

j_gene: TRBJ1-1
v_gene: TRBV12-5
CDR3aa: CASGLEENTEAFF

j_gene: TRBJ2-1
v_gene: TRBV6-2/TRBV6-3
CDR3aa: CASRSSGGSSYNEQFF

j_gene: TRBJ1-2
v_gene: TRBV29-1
CDR3aa: CSVDREGRSYGYTF

j_gene: TRBJ2-6
v_gene: TRBV20-1
CDR3aa: CSARGKRGSGANVLTF

j_gene: TRBJ2-1
v_gene: TRBV7-2
CDR3aa: CASSKPRVTYNEQFF

j_gene: TRBJ2-5
v_gene: TRBV30
CDR3aa: CAWSALRTGTGFKETQYF

j_gene: TRBJ1-5
v_gene: TRBV20-1
CDR3aa: CSASGAASNQPQHF

j_gene: TRBJ2-5
v_gene: TRBV3-1
CDR3aa: CASSLSGWTSGRARETQYF

j_gene: TRBJ2-1
v_gene: TRBV6-5
CDR3aa: CASSYSWSSYNEQFF

j_gene: TRBJ1-1
v_gene: TRBV6-5
CDR3aa: CASSYFRGLSEAFF

j_gene: TRBJ2-3
v_gene: TRBV25-1
CDR3aa: CASSGGFGLAGGLPTTDTQYF

j_gene: TRBJ2-1
v_gene: TRBV5-1
CDR3aa: CASTFPSGPNEQFF

j_gene: TRBJ1-5
v_gene: TRBV19
CDR3aa: CASSTGQGRGFNQPQHF

j_gene: TRBJ1-5
v_gene: TRBV19
CDR3aa: CASSSQGYQPQHF

j_gene: TRBJ2-2
v_gene: TRBV27
CDR3aa: CASKLTRVTGELFF

j_gene: TRBJ1-6
v_gene: TRBV3-1
CDR3aa: CASSQSAGGSPLHF

j_gene: TRBJ2-4
v_gene: TRBV30
CDR3aa: CAWDRQGAKNIQYF